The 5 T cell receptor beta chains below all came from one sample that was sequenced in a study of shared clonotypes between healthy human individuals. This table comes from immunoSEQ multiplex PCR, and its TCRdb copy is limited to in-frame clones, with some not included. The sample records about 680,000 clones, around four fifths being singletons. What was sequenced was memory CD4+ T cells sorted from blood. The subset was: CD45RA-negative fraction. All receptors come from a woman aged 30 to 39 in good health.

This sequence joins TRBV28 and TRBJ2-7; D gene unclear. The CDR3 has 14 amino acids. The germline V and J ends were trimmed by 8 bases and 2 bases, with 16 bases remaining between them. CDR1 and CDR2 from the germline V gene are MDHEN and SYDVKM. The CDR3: CASHHLGRPYEQYF. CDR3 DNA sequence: TGTGCCAGCCACCACCTCGGACGTCCCTACGAGCAGTACTTC.

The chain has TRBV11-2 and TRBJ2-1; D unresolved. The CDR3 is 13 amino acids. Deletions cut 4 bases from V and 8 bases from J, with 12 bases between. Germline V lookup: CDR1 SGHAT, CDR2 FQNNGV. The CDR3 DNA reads TGTGCCAGCAGCTCAGTGTGGTACGATGAGCAGTTCTTC. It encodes CASSSVWYDEQFF.

CDR3 sequence: CASSFWGPNYGYTF. The CDR3 bases are TGTGCCAGCAGTTTCTGGGGGCCTAACTATGGCTACACCTTC. The V and J genes are TRBV27 and TRBJ1-2; D is possibly TRBD1 (6 bases). This CDR3 is built from 14 residues. The germline gives CDR1 MNHEY, CDR2 SMNVEV (reference sequence). Trimming shortened V by 3 bases and J by 0 bases, and 8 bases separated the two germline ends.

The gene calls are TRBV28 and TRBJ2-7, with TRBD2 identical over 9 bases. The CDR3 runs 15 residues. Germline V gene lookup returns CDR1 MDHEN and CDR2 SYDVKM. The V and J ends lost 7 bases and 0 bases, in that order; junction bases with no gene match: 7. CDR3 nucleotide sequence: TGTGCCAGCACCCCGGCGGGGGGGATCTCCTACGAGCAGTACTTC. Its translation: CASTPAGGISYEQYF.

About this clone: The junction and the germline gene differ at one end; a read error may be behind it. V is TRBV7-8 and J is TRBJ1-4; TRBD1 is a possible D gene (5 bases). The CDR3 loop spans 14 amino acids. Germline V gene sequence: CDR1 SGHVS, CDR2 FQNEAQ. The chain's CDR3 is CASSIRARNEKLFF. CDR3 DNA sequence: TGTGCCAGCAGCATCAGGGCTAGAAATGAGAAACTGTTTTTT.